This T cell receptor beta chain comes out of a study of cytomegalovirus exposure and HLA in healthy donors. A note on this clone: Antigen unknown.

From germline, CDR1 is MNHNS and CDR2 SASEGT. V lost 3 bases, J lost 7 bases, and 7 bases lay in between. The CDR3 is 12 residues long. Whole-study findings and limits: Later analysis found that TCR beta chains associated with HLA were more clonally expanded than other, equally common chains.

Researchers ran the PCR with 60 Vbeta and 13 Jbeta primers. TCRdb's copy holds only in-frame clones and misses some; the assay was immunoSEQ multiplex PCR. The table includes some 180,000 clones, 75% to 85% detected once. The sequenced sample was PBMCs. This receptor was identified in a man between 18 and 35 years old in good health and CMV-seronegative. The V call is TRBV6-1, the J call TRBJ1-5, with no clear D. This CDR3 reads CASSELSQPQHF. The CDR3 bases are TGTGCCAGCAGTGAGCTATCCCAGCCCCAGCATTTT.